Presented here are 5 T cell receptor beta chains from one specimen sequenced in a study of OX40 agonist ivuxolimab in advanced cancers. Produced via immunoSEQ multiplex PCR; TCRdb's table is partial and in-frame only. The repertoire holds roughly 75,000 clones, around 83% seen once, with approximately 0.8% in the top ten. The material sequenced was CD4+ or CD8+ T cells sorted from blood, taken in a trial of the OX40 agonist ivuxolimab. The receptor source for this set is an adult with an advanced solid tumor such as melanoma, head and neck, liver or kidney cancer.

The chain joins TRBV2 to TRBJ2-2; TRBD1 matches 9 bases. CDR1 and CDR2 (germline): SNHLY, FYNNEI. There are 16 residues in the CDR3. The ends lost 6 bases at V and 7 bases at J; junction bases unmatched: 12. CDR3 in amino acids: CASSAGTGPYVGELFF. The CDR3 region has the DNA TGTGCCAGCAGCGCCGGGACAGGGCCTTATGTCGGGGAGCTGTTTTTT.

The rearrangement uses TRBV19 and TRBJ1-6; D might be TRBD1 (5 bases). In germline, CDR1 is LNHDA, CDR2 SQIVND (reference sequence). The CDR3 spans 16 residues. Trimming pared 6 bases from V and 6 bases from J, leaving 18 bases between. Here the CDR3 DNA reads TGTGCCAGTAGCCGATCGGGACTAATTAGTAATTCACCCCTCCACTTT. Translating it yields CASSRSGLISNSPLHF.

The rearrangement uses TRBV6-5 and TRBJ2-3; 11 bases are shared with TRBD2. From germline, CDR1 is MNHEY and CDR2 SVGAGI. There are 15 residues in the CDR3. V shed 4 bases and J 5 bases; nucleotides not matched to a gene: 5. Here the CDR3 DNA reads TGTGCCAGCAGTTCCCTAGCGGGGGGCGGAGATACGCAGTATTTT. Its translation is CASSSLAGGGDTQYF.

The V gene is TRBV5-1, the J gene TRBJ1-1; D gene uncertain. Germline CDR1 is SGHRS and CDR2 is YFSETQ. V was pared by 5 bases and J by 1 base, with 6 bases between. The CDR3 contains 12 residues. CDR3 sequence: CASRHQNTEAFF. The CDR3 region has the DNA TGCGCCAGCAGACACCAGAACACTGAAGCTTTCTTT.

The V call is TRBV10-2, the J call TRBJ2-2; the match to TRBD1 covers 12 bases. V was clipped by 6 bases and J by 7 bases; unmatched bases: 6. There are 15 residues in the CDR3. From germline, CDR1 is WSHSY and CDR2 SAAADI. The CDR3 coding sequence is TGCGCCAGCAGGACGGGACAGGGGGCATACGGGGAGCTGTTTTTT. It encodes CASRTGQGAYGELFF.